The 18 T cell receptor beta chains given below trace back to one sample, sequenced in a study of technical replicates of blood from a handful of donors. TCRdb keeps only in-frame clones here, not all; method: immunoSEQ multiplex PCR. This table has 30,000 to 40,000 clones, roughly 92% appearing once. The specimen sequenced was PBMCs. Every receptor here comes from a human donor in good health. Some clones in this sample may be carry-over from other donors' samples.

CDR3 bases: TGTGCCTGGGACAGGGTCCGCTATGGCTACACCTTC. It specifies CAWDRVRYGYTF. The rearrangement uses TRBV30 and TRBJ1-2; 7 bases map to TRBD1. Germline V gene sequence: CDR1 GTSNPN, CDR2 SVGIG (reference sequence). The CDR3 runs to 12 residues. The J segment lost 4 bases and the V segment lost 5 bases, leaving 4 bases of the junction unmatched. The full variable domain, rest sourced from reference TRBV30 and TRBJ1-2, is SQTIHQWPATLVQPVGSPLSLECTVEGTSNPNLYWYRQAAGRGLQLLFYSVGIGQISSEVPQNLSASRPQDRQFILSSKKLLLSDSGFYLCAWDRVRYGYTFGSGTRLTVV.

The V gene is TRBV5-1, the J gene TRBJ1-1; D unclear. CDR1 is SGHRS, CDR2 YFSETQ, per germline. The germline V and J ends were trimmed by 0 bases and 0 bases, with 12 bases remaining between them. This CDR3 comprises 16 residues. The chain's CDR3 is CASSLVSGSMNTEAFF. CDR3 nucleotide sequence: TGCGCCAGCAGCTTGGTGTCAGGATCGATGAACACTGAAGCTTTCTTT.

The V call is TRBV7-2, the J call TRBJ2-1, with a weak D call TRBD2 (5 bases). CDR3 length equals 14 residues. V gave up 5 bases and J gave up 5 bases, with 13 bases separating them. Per the germline V gene, CDR1 is SGHTA and CDR2 is FQGNSA. Written as DNA, the CDR3 is TGTGCCAGCAGCAGCACACTAGGGAACAATGAGCAGTTCTTC. Translation gives CASSSTLGNNEQFF.

The chain couples TRBV2 to TRBJ2-3; 11 bases are shared with TRBD2. This CDR3 region has 16 residues. Germline loops: CDR1 SNHLY, CDR2 FYNNEI. With 6 bases clipped from V and 6 bases from J, the junction kept 11 bases outside the gene matches. As DNA, the CDR3 is TGTGCCAGCAGGGCTTACCCTAGCGGGGGGCGGGATACGCAGTATTTT. It encodes CASRAYPSGGRDTQYF. Supplemented by reference TRBV2 and TRBJ2-3, the full variable domain reads EPEVTQTPSHQVTQMGQEVILRCVPISNHLYFYWYRQILGQKVEFLVSFYNNEISEKSEIFDDQFSVERPDGSNFTLKIRSTKLEDSAMYFCASRAYPSGGRDTQYFGPGTRLTVL.

The chain couples TRBV4-2 to TRBJ2-7; D is ambiguous. The CDR3 spans 13 residues. Trimming removed 0 bases from V and 2 bases from J, with 5 bases in between. Germline V lookup: CDR1 LGHNA, CDR2 YNFKEQ. CDR3 DNA: TGTGCCAGCAGCCAAGATCTTACCTACGAGCAGTACTTC. This gives the protein CASSQDLTYEQYF.

The J gene is TRBJ2-1, the V gene TRBV5-6; TRBD2 aligns across 8 bases. The J segment lost 6 bases and the V segment lost 0 bases, leaving 5 bases of the junction unmatched. The CDR3 spans 15 residues. Looked up from germline, CDR1 is SGHDT and CDR2 is YYEEEE. CDR3 in amino acids: CASSLGTSSSNEQFF. The DNA of the CDR3 is TGTGCCAGCAGCTTGGGGACTAGCTCTTCCAATGAGCAGTTCTTC. Filled out from reference TRBV5-6 and TRBJ2-1, the complete variable domain reads DAGVTQSPTHLIKTRGQQVTLRCSPKSGHDTVSWYQQALGQGPQFIFQYYEEEERQRGNFPDRFSGHQFPNYSSELNVNALLLGDSALYLCASSLGTSSSNEQFFGPGTRLTVL.

The rearrangement links TRBV28 to TRBJ2-3; tentative D call: TRBD2 (6 bases). The CDR3 has 12 residues. V lost 8 bases to trimming and J lost 3 bases, with 9 bases between them. Germline CDR1 is MDHEN and CDR2 is SYDVKM. This CDR3 is CASRRETDTQYF. The CDR3 bases are TGTGCCAGCCGCCGGGAGACAGATACGCAGTATTTT.

This clone was seen once. The genes are TRBV2 and TRBJ2-1, with TRBD2 matching over 11 bases. V dropped 6 bases and J dropped 2; count of bases not matched to a gene: 3. The CDR3 is 15 residues long. Germline V gives CDR1 SNHLY, CDR2 FYNNEI. The CDR3 nucleotides read TGTGCCAGCAGGGTAGCGGGGGGGCCCTACAATGAGCAGTTCTTC. It yields the protein CASRVAGGPYNEQFF.

The rearrangement links TRBV27 to TRBJ2-2; 9 nucleotides match TRBD1. Germline V CDR1 and CDR2: MNHEY, SMNVEV (reference sequence). CDR3 length: 15 residues. Trimming at V came to 6 bases and at J to 1 base, leaving 3 bases not matched to a gene. The CDR3 DNA reads TGTGCCAGCAGGGGACAGGGAAGGAACACCGGGGAGCTGTTTTTT. It translates to CASRGQGRNTGELFF.

This chain connects TRBV27 to TRBJ2-7, with TRBD2 matching 9 bases. Germline V CDR1 and CDR2: MNHEY, SMNVEV (reference sequence). The ends lost 2 bases at V and 3 bases at J; junction bases unmatched: 2. CDR3 length: 14 residues. The CDR3 loop is CASSLAGGGYEQYF. As DNA, the CDR3 is TGTGCCAGCAGTTTAGCGGGAGGGGGCTACGAGCAGTACTTC.

The V and J genes are TRBV27 and TRBJ2-2, with D uncertain. CDR1 and CDR2 (germline): MNHEY, SMNVEV (reference sequence). Trimming removed 6 bases from V and 3 bases from J, with 11 bases in between. The CDR3 loop spans 14 amino acids. Here the CDR3 reads CASRGTSDTGELFF. DNA for the CDR3: TGTGCCAGCAGGGGCACCTCGGACACCGGGGAGCTGTTTTTT.

This chain uses TRBV5-5 with TRBJ2-7; D is unclear. CDR1 SGHKS and CDR2 YYEKEE come from the germline V gene (reference sequence). Trimming cost V 4 bases and J 0 bases, with 5 bases left between them. CDR3 length equals 12 residues. The CDR3: CASSLTSYEQYF. Written as DNA, the CDR3 is TGTGCCAGCAGCCTAACCTCCTACGAGCAGTACTTC.

The V and J genes are TRBV5-6 and TRBJ1-1, with TRBD1 as a possible D gene (5 bases). The CDR3 spans 15 residues. The germline CDR1 and CDR2 sequences are SGHDT and YYEEEE. The V end was cut by 4 bases, the J end by 2 bases, with 15 bases between. In nucleotides, the CDR3 is TGTGCCAGCAGCCCTGACTTAGACAGAAACACTGAAGCTTTCTTT. It translates to CASSPDLDRNTEAFF.

DNA of the CDR3: TGTGCCAGCAGCCAAGTACCGTTTGGCGGTTGGACAGTGATGAACACTGAAGCTTTCTTT. Encoded protein: CASSQVPFGGWTVMNTEAFF. This rearrangement joins TRBV4-2 to TRBJ1-1; D perhaps matches TRBD1 (6 bases). Trimming removed 1 base at V and 0 bases at J, with 24 bases between. CDR3 length equals 20 residues. Germline V CDR1 and CDR2: LGHNA, YNFKEQ.

V is TRBV30 and J is TRBJ2-7, with 7 bases lining up with TRBD1. V was pared by 5 bases and J by 3 bases, with 4 bases of the junction left unmatched. The CDR3 loop spans 12 amino acids. CDR1 GTSNPN and CDR2 SVGIG come from the germline V gene (reference sequence). CDR3 DNA sequence: TGTGCCTGGGGGGACAGCTACTACGAGCAGTACTTC. Translated, it gives CAWGDSYYEQYF.

The V call is TRBV5-6, the J call TRBJ2-5, with TRBD2 matching 15 bases. Germline V CDR1 and CDR2: SGHDT, YYEEEE. This CDR3 has 19 amino acids. V was clipped by 0 bases and J by 4 bases; unmatched bases: 10. The CDR3 DNA reads as TGTGCCAGCAGCTTGGAAGGACTAGCGGGGGGGCCTCGCCGAGAGACCCAGTACTTC. Protein sequence: CASSLEGLAGGPRRETQYF.

The rearrangement joins TRBV11-2 to TRBJ1-5; D ambiguous. V was clipped by 0 bases and J by 6 bases, with 9 bases between them. The CDR3 consists of 14 residues. Germline lookup yields CDR1 SGHAT and CDR2 FQNNGV. CDR3 DNA: TGTGCCAGCAGCTTAGACGGAGGGTTTCAGCCCCAGCATTTT. Its translation: CASSLDGGFQPQHF.

The rearrangement links TRBV7-9 to TRBJ2-7, with a possible D match to TRBD1 (6 bases). This CDR3 region has 14 residues. The germline V and J ends were trimmed by 4 bases and 5 bases, with 15 bases remaining between them. Germline lookup yields CDR1 SEHNR and CDR2 FQNEAQ (reference sequence). Here the CDR3 DNA reads TGTGCCAGCAGCTACAGGGATGGTCTCAACGAGCAGTACTTC. This translates into CASSYRDGLNEQYF.